This entry features one TCR beta chain sequence. This entry is derived from a study of T cell responses to AZD1222 COVID-19 vaccine. Produced via immunoSEQ multiplex PCR; TCRdb's table is partial and in-frame only. The table lists approximately 90,000 clones, about 90% of them singletons. V was clipped by 4 bases and J by 5 bases, with 21 bases between them. There are 16 residues in the CDR3. The germline gives CDR1 SGHTS, CDR2 YDEGEE. This specimen was peripheral blood, taken on day 0 of AZD1222 vaccination. This clonotype was obtained from an adult in good health. The V call is TRBV5-8, the J call TRBJ1-2; tentative D call: TRBD1 (5 bases). The CDR3, as DNA: TGTGCCAGCAGCGGGACCTGGACAAAGCGTGAATATGGCTACACCTTC. It specifies CASSGTWTKREYGYTF.